This T cell receptor (beta chain) was profiled in a study of blood T cell repertoires in COVID-19. Study overall: Acute and convalescent COVID-19 samples came from the United States, Italy and Spain. Nucleic acid was either cDNA or gDNA, and it came from T cells, B-cell-depleted T cells, or PBMCs.

Per the original data handling: Amplification of reference gene primers was used by the study to estimate nucleated cell counts. The repertoire was sequenced with immunoSEQ multiplex PCR; TCRdb's copy has only in-frame clones and lacks some. The DNA gave D and trimming, while V, J and clone size come from that table. The sample has 150,000 to 200,000 clones; around 90% are singletons. Trimming removed 1 base from V and 6 bases from J, with 17 bases in between. Germline CDR1 and CDR2: SSHAT and FNYEAQ (reference sequence). The CDR3 is 16 residues long. This chain links TRBV7-7 with TRBJ2-3, with a tentative D call TRBD2 (5 bases). The source material was peripheral blood. The TCR was taken from a man aged 50-60 years who had recovered from COVID-19. The CDR3: CASSLGLEGNLDTQYF. The DNA of the CDR3 is TGTGCCAGCAGCTTAGGCCTCGAGGGAAATCTGGATACGCAGTATTTT.